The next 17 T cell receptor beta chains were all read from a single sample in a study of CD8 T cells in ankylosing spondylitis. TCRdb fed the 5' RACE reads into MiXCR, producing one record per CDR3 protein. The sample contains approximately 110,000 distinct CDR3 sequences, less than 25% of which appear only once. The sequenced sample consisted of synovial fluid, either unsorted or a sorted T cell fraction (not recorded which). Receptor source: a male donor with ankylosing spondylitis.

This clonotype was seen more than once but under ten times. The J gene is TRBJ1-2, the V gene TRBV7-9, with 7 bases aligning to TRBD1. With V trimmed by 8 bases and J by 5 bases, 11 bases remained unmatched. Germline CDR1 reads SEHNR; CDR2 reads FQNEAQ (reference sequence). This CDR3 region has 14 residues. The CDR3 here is CASQGDRSWYGYTF. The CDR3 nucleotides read TGTGCCAGCCAGGGGGACAGAAGCTGGTATGGCTACACCTTC.

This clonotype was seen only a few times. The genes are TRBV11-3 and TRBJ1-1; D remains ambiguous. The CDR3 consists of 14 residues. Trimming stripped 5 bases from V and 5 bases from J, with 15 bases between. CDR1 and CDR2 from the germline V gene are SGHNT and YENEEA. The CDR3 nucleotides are TGTGCCAGCAGCCACCCTAGTCGGCGGACTGAAGCTTTCTTT. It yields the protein CASSHPSRRTEAFF.

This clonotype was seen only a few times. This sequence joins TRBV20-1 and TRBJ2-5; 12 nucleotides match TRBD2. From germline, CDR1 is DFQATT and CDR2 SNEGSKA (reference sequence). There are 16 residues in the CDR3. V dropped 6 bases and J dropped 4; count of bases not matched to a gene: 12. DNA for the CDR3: TGCAGTGCAAAGAGCCTAGCGGGAGGGTTAGCAGAGACCCAGTACTTC. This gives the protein CSAKSLAGGLAETQYF.

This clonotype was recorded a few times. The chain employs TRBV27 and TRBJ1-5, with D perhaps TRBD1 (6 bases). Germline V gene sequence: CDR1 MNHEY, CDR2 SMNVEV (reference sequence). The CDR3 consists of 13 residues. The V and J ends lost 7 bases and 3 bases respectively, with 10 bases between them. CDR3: CASKTGFNQPQHF. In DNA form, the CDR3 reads TGTGCCAGCAAAACAGGGTTCAATCAGCCCCAGCATTTT.

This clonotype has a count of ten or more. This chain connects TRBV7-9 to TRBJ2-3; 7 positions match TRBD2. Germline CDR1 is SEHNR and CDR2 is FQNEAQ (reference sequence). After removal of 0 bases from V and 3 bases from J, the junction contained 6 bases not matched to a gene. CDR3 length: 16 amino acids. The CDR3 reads CASSLAQTSETDTQYF. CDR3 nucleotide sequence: TGTGCCAGCAGCTTAGCGCAAACTAGCGAGACAGATACGCAGTATTTT.

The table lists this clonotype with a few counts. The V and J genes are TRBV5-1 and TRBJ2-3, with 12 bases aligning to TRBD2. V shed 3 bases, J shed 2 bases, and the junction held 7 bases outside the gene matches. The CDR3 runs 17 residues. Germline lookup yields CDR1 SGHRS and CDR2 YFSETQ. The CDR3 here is CASSSGLAGRFTDTQYF. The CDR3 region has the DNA TGCGCCAGCAGCTCCGGACTAGCGGGACGTTTCACAGATACGCAGTATTTT.

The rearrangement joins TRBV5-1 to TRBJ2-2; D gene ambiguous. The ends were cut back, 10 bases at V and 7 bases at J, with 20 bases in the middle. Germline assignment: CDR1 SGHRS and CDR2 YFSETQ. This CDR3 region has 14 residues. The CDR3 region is CAGHSPLTGGELFF. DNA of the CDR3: TGCGCCGGCCACTCTCCCTTAACGGGCGGGGAGCTGTTTTTT.

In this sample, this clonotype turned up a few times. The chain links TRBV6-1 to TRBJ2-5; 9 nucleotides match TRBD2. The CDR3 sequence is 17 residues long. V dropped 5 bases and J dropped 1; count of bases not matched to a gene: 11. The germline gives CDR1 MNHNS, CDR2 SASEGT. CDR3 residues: CASSISFSGRLQETQYF. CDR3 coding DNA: TGTGCCAGCAGTATATCCTTCAGCGGGAGGCTCCAAGAGACCCAGTACTTC.

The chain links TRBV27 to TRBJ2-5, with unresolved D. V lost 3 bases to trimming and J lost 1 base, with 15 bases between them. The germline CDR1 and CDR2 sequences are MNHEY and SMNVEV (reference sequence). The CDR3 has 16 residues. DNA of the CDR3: TGTGCCAGCAGTTTGAATTACGGACCCTTCCAAGAGACCCAGTACTTC. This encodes CASSLNYGPFQETQYF.

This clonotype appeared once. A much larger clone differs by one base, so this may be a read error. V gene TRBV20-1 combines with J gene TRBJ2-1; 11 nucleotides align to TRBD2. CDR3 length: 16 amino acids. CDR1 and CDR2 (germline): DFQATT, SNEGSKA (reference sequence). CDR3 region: CCARGPLAGGGNEQFF. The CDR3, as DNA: TGCTGTGCTAGAGGTCCCCTAGCGGGAGGAGGTAATGAGCAGTTCTTC.

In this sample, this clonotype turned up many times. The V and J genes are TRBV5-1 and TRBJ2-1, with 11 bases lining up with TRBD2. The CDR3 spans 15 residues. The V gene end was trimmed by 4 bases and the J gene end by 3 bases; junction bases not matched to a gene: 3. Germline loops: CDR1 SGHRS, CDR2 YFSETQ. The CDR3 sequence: CASSGGTSGYNEQFF. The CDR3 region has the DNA TGCGCCAGCAGCGGCGGGACTAGCGGCTACAATGAGCAGTTCTTC.

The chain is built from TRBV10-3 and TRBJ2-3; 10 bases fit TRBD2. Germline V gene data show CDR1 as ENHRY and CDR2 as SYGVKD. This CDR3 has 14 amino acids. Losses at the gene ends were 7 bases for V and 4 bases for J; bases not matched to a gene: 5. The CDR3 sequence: CAIKKAGGPDTQYF. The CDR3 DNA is TGTGCCATCAAGAAAGCGGGAGGGCCAGATACGCAGTATTTT.

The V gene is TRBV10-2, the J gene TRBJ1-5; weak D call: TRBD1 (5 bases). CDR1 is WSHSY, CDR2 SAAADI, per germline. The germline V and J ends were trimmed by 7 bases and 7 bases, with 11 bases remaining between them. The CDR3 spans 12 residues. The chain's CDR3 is CASNQGVQPQHF. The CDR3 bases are TGCGCCAGCAATCAGGGTGTCCAGCCCCAGCATTTT.

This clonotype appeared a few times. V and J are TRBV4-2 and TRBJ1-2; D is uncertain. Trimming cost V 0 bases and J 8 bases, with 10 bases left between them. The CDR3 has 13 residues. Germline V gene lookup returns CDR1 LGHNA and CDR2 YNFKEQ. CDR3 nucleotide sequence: TGTGCCAGCAGCCAAGATTTTTTGGGGGGCTACACCTTC. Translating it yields CASSQDFLGGYTF.

CDR3 residues: CASSAQQGRGEQYV. Here the CDR3 DNA reads TGTGCCAGCAGTGCCCAGCAGGGAAGAGGCGAGCAGTACGTC. The chain uses TRBV2 and TRBJ2-7; D might be TRBD1 (5 bases). Germline V gene lookup returns CDR1 SNHLY and CDR2 FYNNEI. The CDR3 has 14 residues. V dropped 4 bases and J dropped 6 bases, with 16 bases sitting between them.

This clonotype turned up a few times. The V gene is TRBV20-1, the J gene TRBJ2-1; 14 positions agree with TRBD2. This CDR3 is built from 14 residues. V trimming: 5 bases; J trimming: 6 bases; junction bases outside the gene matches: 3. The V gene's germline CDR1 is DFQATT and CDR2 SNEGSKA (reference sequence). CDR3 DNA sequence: TGCAGTGCTGGGACTAGCGGGAGCCTCAATGAGCAGTTCTTC. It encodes CSAGTSGSLNEQFF.

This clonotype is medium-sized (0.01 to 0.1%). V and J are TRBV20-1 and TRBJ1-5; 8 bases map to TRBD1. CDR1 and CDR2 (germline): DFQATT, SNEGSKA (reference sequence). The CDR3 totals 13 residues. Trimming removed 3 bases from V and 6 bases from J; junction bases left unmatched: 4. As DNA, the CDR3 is TGCAGTGCTAGGCCTACAGGGGGTCAGCCCCAGCATTTT. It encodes CSARPTGGQPQHF.